This is a list of T cell receptor beta chains from one sample in a study of T-cell reconstitution after alpha-beta-depleted transplantation in children. TCRdb re-called the PCR reads with MiXCR, one entry per CDR3 protein. The table records under 300,000 distinct CDR3 sequences, under 14% of them present only once. The sample consisted of peripheral blood, taken 180 days after TCRalphabeta/CD19-depleted stem cell transplant. These receptors all come from a male patient between 2 and 9 years old who had a stem cell transplant for chronic granulomatous disease, so the T cells may come from the graft donor. Both conserved end residues are trimmed from each CDR3. Each record gives: clone size, V gene, CDR3 protein. Only part of the rows carry a size: once, few, many, or a class if the clone is expanded.

size: many
V: TRBV29-1
CDR3: SVMSSAGETQY

size: many
V: TRBV5-5
CDR3: ASSSGPHNEQF

size: few
V: TRBV3-1
CDR3: ASSHRGRGTTEAF

size: many
V: TRBV7-9
CDR3: ASRPWGKDTGELF

size: many
V: TRBV12-3/TRBV12-4
CDR3: ASSLGWDRGPRRSPLH

size: many
V: TRBV29-1
CDR3: SVVQGNQPQH

size: few
V: TRBV25-1
CDR3: ASTSSGGRYGYT

size: many
V: TRBV12-3/TRBV12-4
CDR3: ASRPRTSGTNNEQF

size: many
V: TRBV5-1
CDR3: ASSFGLAGPDTQY

size: many
V: TRBV29-1
CDR3: SVVLVEAF

size: many
V: TRBV29-1
CDR3: SVETAPGGYT

size: many
V: TRBV5-4
CDR3: ASSIGMGQGSEGYT

size: many
V: TRBV7-9
CDR3: ASSLDSSDTQY

size: many
V: TRBV11-2
CDR3: ASRRNQGAREKLF

size: many
V: TRBV6-1
CDR3: ASSRGGGPLTDTQY

size: many
V: TRBV7-9
CDR3: ASSLVAGGPGNEQF

size: many
V: TRBV28
CDR3: ASSYGAPNYGYT

size: few
V: TRBV19
CDR3: ASSIEWTTEDTGELF

size: many
V: TRBV5-5
CDR3: ASSLTGMAPGTDTQY

size: many
V: TRBV6-1
CDR3: ASQISIPNGYT

size: many
V: TRBV12-3/TRBV12-4
CDR3: ASSWRAGANVLT

size: many
V: TRBV28
CDR3: ATIPLWGGEQY

size: many
V: TRBV7-6
CDR3: ASSQRAGRYATDTQY

size: NA
V: TRBV7-9
CDR3: ASSPGLPRTDTQY

size: many
V: TRBV9
CDR3: ASSVGNAEQF

size: many
V: TRBV20-1
CDR3: SATDHTDTQY

size: many
V: TRBV4-3
CDR3: ASSQGQGINQPQH

size: many
V: TRBV20-1
CDR3: SASPTSGRITYEQY

size: few
V: TRBV5-4
CDR3: ASSLGARDRGTDTQY

size: many
V: TRBV7-9
CDR3: ASSPGAGSQETQY

size: NA
V: TRBV4-2
CDR3: ASSPGAPLLTGELF

size: few
V: TRBV27
CDR3: ASSLSSDWTYEQY

size: many
V: TRBV28
CDR3: ASSSADGRGANVLT

size: NA
V: TRBV14
CDR3: ASQDRGLPYEQY

size: many
V: TRBV29-1
CDR3: SVYTFPQETQY

size: many
V: TRBV12-3/TRBV12-4
CDR3: ASSVPNQPQH

size: many
V: TRBV5-4
CDR3: ASSRTSGRDEQF

size: many
V: TRBV19
CDR3: ASSISGAGETQY

size: few
V: TRBV5-4
CDR3: ASSLGVGVRSSYNEQF

size: few
V: TRBV7-2
CDR3: ASGGTMLYEQY

size: NA
V: TRBV6-5
CDR3: ASSQSSYEQF

size: many
V: TRBV11-2
CDR3: ASSFELSYNEQF